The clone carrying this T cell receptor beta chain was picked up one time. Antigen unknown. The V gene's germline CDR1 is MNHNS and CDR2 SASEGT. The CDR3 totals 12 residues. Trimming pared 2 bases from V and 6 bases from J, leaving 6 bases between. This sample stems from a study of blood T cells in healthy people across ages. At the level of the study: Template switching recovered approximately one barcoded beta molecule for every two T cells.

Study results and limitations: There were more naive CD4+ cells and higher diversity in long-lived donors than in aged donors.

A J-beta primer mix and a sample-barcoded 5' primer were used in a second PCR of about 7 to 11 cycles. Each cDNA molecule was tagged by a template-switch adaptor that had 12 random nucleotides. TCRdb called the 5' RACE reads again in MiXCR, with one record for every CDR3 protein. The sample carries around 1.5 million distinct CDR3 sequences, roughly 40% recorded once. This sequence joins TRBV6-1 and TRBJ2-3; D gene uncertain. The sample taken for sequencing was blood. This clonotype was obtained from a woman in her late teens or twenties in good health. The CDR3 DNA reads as TGTGCCAGCAGTGAAACTCGGGATACGCAGTATTTT. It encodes CASSETRDTQYF.